Shown below are 27 T cell receptor beta chains from a single sample sequenced in a study of blood T cells in healthy people across ages. Sample-barcoded 5' priming and a J-beta primer mix drove a second PCR of roughly 7 to 11 cycles. TCRdb passed the 5' RACE reads through MiXCR, listing each CDR3 protein once. The sample holds more than 550,000 distinct CDR3 sequences; 22% are singletons and the top ten take approximately 20%. What was sequenced was blood. The receptors stem from a man aged 65 to 85 in good health.

The CDR3 spells CASSLCTREGEQYV. The CDR3 DNA is TGTGCCAGCAGTTTATGTACCAGGGAGGGAGAGCAGTACGTC. The J gene is TRBJ2-7, the V gene TRBV27; 7 nucleotides line up with TRBD2. The ends lost 1 base at V and 7 bases at J; junction bases unmatched: 7. There are 14 residues in the CDR3. Germline values: CDR1 MNHEY, CDR2 SMNVEV (reference sequence).

This clonotype has a handful of counts. The chain carries TRBV11-2 and TRBJ2-4; 7 bases fit TRBD1. V shed 4 bases and J 7 bases; nucleotides not matched to a gene: 10. Germline loops: CDR1 SGHAT, CDR2 FQNNGV. The CDR3 consists of 15 residues. The chain's CDR3 is CASSSTLQGRNIQYF. The CDR3 region has the DNA TGTGCCAGCAGCTCAACCCTACAGGGGCGTAACATTCAGTACTTC.

The chain uses TRBV29-1 and TRBJ1-2; TRBD1 matches at 9 bases. This CDR3 spans 14 amino acids. Germline V gives CDR1 SQVTM, CDR2 ANQGSEA. After removal of 4 bases from V and 4 bases from J, the junction contained 7 bases not matched to a gene. CDR3 in amino acids: CSVVSLTGGYGYTF. DNA of the CDR3: TGCAGCGTTGTAAGTCTGACAGGGGGCTATGGCTACACCTTC. The full variable domain, with the rest looked up from reference TRBV29-1 and TRBJ1-2, is SAVISQKPSRDICQRGTSLTIQCQVDSQVTMMFWYRQQPGQSLTLIATANQGSEATYESGFVIDKFPISRPNLTFSTLTVSNMSPEDSSIYLCSVVSLTGGYGYTFGSGTRLTVV.

On this clonotype itself: Given a much more abundant clone one base away, this may be a read error. The J gene is TRBJ2-3, the V gene TRBV28, with D uncertain. Per germline, CDR1 MDHEN and CDR2 SYDVKM. The CDR3 sequence is 12 residues long. Deletions cut 5 bases from V and 8 bases from J, with 11 bases between. The CDR3: CASSQVLVTQYF. The CDR3, as DNA: TGTGCCAGCAGTCAAGTGTTGGTTACGCAGTATTTT.

This rearrangement joins TRBV4-3 to TRBJ1-6; D gene ambiguous. This CDR3 contains 15 residues. Germline assignment: CDR1 LGHNA and CDR2 YSLEER. Trimming cost V 1 base and J 8 bases, with 12 bases left between them. CDR3 bases: TGCGCCAGCAGCCAAGGGGCAACCATGGATTCACCCCTCCACTTT. Its protein product is CASSQGATMDSPLHF.

V gene TRBV6-2 or TRBV6-3 combines with J gene TRBJ1-2; D not resolved. CDR1 is MNHEY, CDR2 SVGEGT, per germline. Trimming removed 2 bases at V and 8 bases at J, with 18 bases between. The CDR3 length is 15 residues. The DNA for the CDR3 is TGTGCCAGCAGTTACGCGGGATCCGACCTGAGGGGCTACACCTTC. Translation: CASSYAGSDLRGYTF.

There are a few counts of this clonotype. V is TRBV6-6 and J is TRBJ2-2, with D possibly being TRBD1 or TRBD2 (5 bases each). CDR3 length equals 15 residues. The germline V and J ends were trimmed by 8 bases and 0 bases, with 13 bases remaining between them. Germline-derived CDR1 and CDR2 are MNHNY and SVGAGI (reference sequence). CDR3 nucleotides: TGTGCCAGCCGAACCGGGACCCCGAACACCGGGGAGCTGTTTTTT. This codes for CASRTGTPNTGELFF.

The gene calls are TRBV10-3 and TRBJ2-3, with 7 bases lining up with TRBD1. The CDR3 length is 17 residues. J gave up 4 bases and V 2 bases, and 12 bases lay outside the gene matches. Germline CDR1 ENHRY, CDR2 SYGVKD. The CDR3 nucleotides are TGTGCCATCAGTGAGGGGGGAACAGGGGTTGATTCAGATACGCAGTATTTT. Its translation: CAISEGGTGVDSDTQYF.

The CDR3 protein is CASSPLDSHNEQFF. In DNA, the CDR3 is TGTGCCAGCTCACCATTGGACAGCCACAATGAGCAGTTCTTC. V and J are TRBV18 and TRBJ2-1; perhaps TRBD1 as D (6 bases). CDR1 KGHSH and CDR2 LQKENI come from the germline V gene. The V end lost 2 bases, the J end lost 5 bases, and 10 bases lay between the germline ends. The CDR3 contains 14 residues.

In this sample, this clonotype turned up a few times. The chain combines TRBV28 with TRBJ2-3; D may be TRBD1 or TRBD2 (6 bases each). Germline V CDR1 and CDR2: MDHEN, SYDVKM. The CDR3 contains 14 residues. Trimming shortened V by 7 bases and J by 0 bases, and 11 bases separated the two germline ends. CDR3 sequence (DNA): TGTGCCAGCACAAGGGGGGAAAGCACAGATACGCAGTATTTT. Protein: CASTRGESTDTQYF. Full variable domain (remainder filled in from reference TRBV28 and TRBJ2-3): DVKVTQSSRYLVKRTGEKVFLECVQDMDHENMFWYRQDPGLGLRLIYFSYDVKMKEKGDIPEGYSVSREKKERFSLILESASTNQTSMYLCASTRGESTDTQYFGPGTRLTVL.

This clonotype was found many times. The rearrangement uses TRBV5-1 and TRBJ2-3, with 9 bases fitting TRBD1. From germline, CDR1 is SGHRS and CDR2 YFSETQ. V shed 4 bases and J 2 bases; nucleotides not matched to a gene: 5. The CDR3 runs 15 residues. The CDR3 region has the DNA TGCGCCAGCAGCAGGGGACAGGGAAACACAGATACGCAGTATTTT. Encoded protein: CASSRGQGNTDTQYF.

This rearrangement joins TRBV28 to TRBJ2-3, with 7 nucleotides matching TRBD2. This CDR3 spans 16 amino acids. Germline V gene sequence: CDR1 MDHEN, CDR2 SYDVKM. The V and J ends lost 4 bases and 3 bases, in that order; junction bases with no gene match: 10. In DNA, the CDR3 is TGTGCCAGCAGTTACAACCTGGCGGGAGCAACAGATACGCAGTATTTT. Translating gives CASSYNLAGATDTQYF.

This clonotype was seen many times. The chain links TRBV20-1 to TRBJ2-1; 11 nucleotides align to TRBD2. The CDR3 covers 14 residues. Germline-derived CDR1 and CDR2 are DFQATT and SNEGSKA (reference sequence). Losses at the gene ends were 1 base for V and 4 bases for J; bases not matched to a gene: 0. The CDR3 loop is CSARGLAGYNEQFF. The CDR3 DNA follows: TGCAGTGCTAGAGGACTAGCGGGGTACAATGAGCAGTTCTTC.

This clonotype was found a few times. The chain employs TRBV24-1 and TRBJ2-5, with 11 nucleotides matching TRBD2. The J call may be incorrect, as the DNA end agrees better with TRBJ2-1. Germline CDR1 reads KGHDR; CDR2 reads SFDVKD. The CDR3 has 17 residues. The CDR3: CATSDSGLAGSVNEQFF. CDR3 in DNA: TGTGCCACCAGTGACTCAGGACTAGCGGGCTCAGTTAATGAGCAGTTCTTC.

This CDR3 is CASSPVAGVREQYV. The CDR3 region has the DNA TGTGCCAGCAGCCCCGTAGCGGGAGTTCGGGAGCAGTACGTC. The V call is TRBV6-2 or TRBV6-3, the J call TRBJ2-7; TRBD2 matches 9 bases. J gave up 7 bases and V 6 bases, and 10 bases lay outside the gene matches. Germline V gives CDR1 MNHEY, CDR2 SVGEGT. The CDR3 is 14 residues long.

The gene calls are TRBV20-1 and TRBJ1-5; D is possibly TRBD1 (5 bases). This CDR3 has 14 residues. V was cut by 2 bases and J by 2 bases, with 10 bases left in between. Germline CDR1 reads DFQATT; CDR2 reads SNEGSKA (reference sequence). The CDR3 sequence is CSARQGPRNQPQHF. In DNA form, the CDR3 reads TGCAGTGCTAGACAGGGCCCCCGCAATCAGCCCCAGCATTTT.

In its sample, this clonotype was seen a few times. This rearrangement joins TRBV5-1 to TRBJ1-2; D is perhaps TRBD1 (6 bases). CDR1 SGHRS and CDR2 YFSETQ come from the germline V gene. CDR3 length: 13 amino acids. With 4 bases removed from V and 3 bases from J, the gap between germline ends came to 10 bases. This CDR3 reads CASSMDSDYGYTF. The CDR3 coding sequence is TGCGCCAGCAGCATGGACAGTGACTATGGCTACACCTTC. The full variable domain, with the rest looked up from reference TRBV5-1 and TRBJ1-2, is KAGVTQTPRYLIKTRGQQVTLSCSPISGHRSVSWYQQTPGQGLQFLFEYFSETQRNKGNFPGRFSGRQFSNSRSEMNVSTLELGDSALYLCASSMDSDYGYTFGSGTRLTVV.

The CDR3 spells CASSLVTGRGTEAFF. CDR3 DNA sequence: TGTGCCAGCAGTTTAGTCACGGGGCGGGGGACTGAAGCTTTCTTT. The chain links TRBV12-3 or TRBV12-4 to TRBJ1-1; D might be TRBD1 (5 bases). The ends were cut back, 1 base at V and 5 bases at J, with 14 bases in the middle. CDR3 length equals 15 residues.

At least ten counts were recorded for this clonotype. The chain employs TRBV29-1 and TRBJ2-6, with D unresolved. The V gene's germline CDR1 is SQVTM and CDR2 ANQGSEA. Trimming cost V 4 bases and J 0 bases, with 4 bases left between them. The CDR3 has 13 residues. As DNA, the CDR3 is TGCAGCGTTGTCCCCTCTGGGGCCAACGTCCTGACTTTC. Its protein is CSVVPSGANVLTF. Supplemented by reference TRBV29-1 and TRBJ2-6, the full variable domain reads SAVISQKPSRDICQRGTSLTIQCQVDSQVTMMFWYRQQPGQSLTLIATANQGSEATYESGFVIDKFPISRPNLTFSTLTVSNMSPEDSSIYLCSVVPSGANVLTFGAGSRLTVL.

This clonotype was seen more than once but under ten times. The J gene is TRBJ2-3, the V gene TRBV6-2 or TRBV6-3; the match to TRBD2 covers 7 bases. The CDR3 length is 15 residues. CDR1 is MNHEY, CDR2 SVGEGT, per germline. Trimming removed 2 bases from V and 3 bases from J; junction bases left unmatched: 5. In nucleotides, the CDR3 is TGTGCCAGCAGTTACGAACTAGCGTTGACAGATACGCAGTATTTT. This codes for CASSYELALTDTQYF.

Only a few counts were recorded for this clonotype. This rearrangement joins TRBV6-2 or TRBV6-3 to TRBJ2-5; possibly TRBD1 for D (6 bases). Germline V gene lookup returns CDR1 MNHEY and CDR2 SVGEGT. The CDR3 is made up of 14 amino acids. Deletions cut 5 bases from V and 4 bases from J, with 14 bases between. The CDR3 loop is CASSLGWGRETQYF. The CDR3 bases are TGTGCCAGCAGTCTGGGTTGGGGGCGAGAGACCCAGTACTTC.

The V and J genes are TRBV29-1 and TRBJ2-3; tentative D call: TRBD2 (6 bases). The CDR3 has 12 residues. Germline CDR1 reads SQVTM; CDR2 reads ANQGSEA. With 5 bases removed from V and 6 bases from J, the gap between germline ends came to 12 bases. The CDR3 coding sequence is TGCAGCGTTCGGGACTCCTTTGATACGCAGTATTTT. Translating gives CSVRDSFDTQYF.

In the case of this clonotype: No conserved phenylalanine or tryptophan ends this CDR3, so it is likely a read error. The chain uses TRBV12-3 or TRBV12-4 and TRBJ1-2, with 8 bases identical to TRBD1. With 4 bases clipped from V and 5 bases from J, the junction kept 9 bases outside the gene matches. This CDR3 has 15 amino acids. DNA of the CDR3: TGTGCCAGCAGTTCTTACAGGGGGTCGGGATATGGCTACACCCTC. The encoded protein is CASSSYRGSGYGYTL.

This clonotype has only a few counts. This chain links TRBV9 with TRBJ1-4; D perhaps matches TRBD1 (5 bases). This CDR3 contains 15 residues. The germline V and J ends were trimmed by 5 bases and 1 base, with 12 bases remaining between them. The V gene's germline CDR1 is SGDLS and CDR2 YYNGEE. This chain's CDR3 is CASSEEGLTNEKLFF. The CDR3 DNA reads as TGTGCCAGCAGTGAGGAGGGGCTAACTAATGAAAAACTGTTTTTT. Looking up the rest from reference TRBV9 and TRBJ1-4 gives the full variable domain: DSGVTQTPKHLITATGQRVTLRCSPRSGDLSVYWYQQSLDQGLQFLIQYYNGEERAKGNILERFSAQQFPDLHSELNLSSLELGDSALYFCASSEEGLTNEKLFFGSGTQLSVL.

This clonotype was found a few times. This rearrangement joins TRBV7-2 to TRBJ2-3; possible D gene TRBD2, 5 bases. Trimming left V 5 bases short and J 1 base short, with 10 bases between. This CDR3 is 14 amino acids long. Germline V gene lookup returns CDR1 SGHTA and CDR2 FQGNSA. The CDR3 nucleotides read TGTGCCAGCAGCGCCCAGGAGGGCACAGATACGCAGTATTTT. Amino acids: CASSAQEGTDTQYF.

This rearrangement joins TRBV7-9 to TRBJ1-2; 9 nucleotides agree with TRBD1. The CDR3 has 13 amino acids. With 5 bases clipped from V and 8 bases from J, the junction kept 6 bases outside the gene matches. Germline-derived CDR1 and CDR2 are SEHNR and FQNEAQ (reference sequence). CDR3 region: CASSEGTGPGYTF. CDR3 in DNA: TGTGCCAGCAGCGAAGGGACAGGGCCCGGCTACACCTTC.

This rearrangement joins TRBV29-1 to TRBJ1-3; D remains ambiguous. Deletions cut 6 bases from V and 1 base from J, with 10 bases between. CDR1 is SQVTM and CDR2 is ANQGSEA in the germline V gene. The CDR3 runs 13 residues. CDR3 protein: CSVGEVSGNTIYF. In nucleotides, the CDR3 is TGCAGCGTGGGTGAGGTTTCTGGAAACACCATATATTTT.